This passage covers 7 T cell receptor beta chains from one sample sequenced in a study of blood T cell repertoires in COVID-19. TCRdb keeps only in-frame clones here, not all; method: immunoSEQ multiplex PCR. The sample has under 80,000 clones, 86% seen once. Material for sequencing was peripheral blood. The receptor set was obtained from a man in his 70s with active COVID-19.

The chain links TRBV5-6 to TRBJ2-7; 8 nucleotides match TRBD1. The CDR3 contains 16 residues. The junction had 7 bases not matched to a gene; V was cut back by 0 bases and J by 2 bases. From germline, CDR1 is SGHDT and CDR2 YYEEEE. The CDR3: CASSLGTGQPTYEQYF. In DNA form, the CDR3 reads TGTGCCAGCAGCTTGGGGACAGGGCAACCCACCTACGAGCAGTACTTC. The full variable domain, rest sourced from reference TRBV5-6 and TRBJ2-7, is DAGVTQSPTHLIKTRGQQVTLRCSPKSGHDTVSWYQQALGQGPQFIFQYYEEEERQRGNFPDRFSGHQFPNYSSELNVNALLLGDSALYLCASSLGTGQPTYEQYFGPGTRLTVT.

The chain recombines TRBV29-1 with TRBJ2-7; the match to TRBD1 covers 10 bases. Germline-derived CDR1 and CDR2 are SQVTM and ANQGSEA. V was clipped by 6 bases and J by 0 bases; unmatched bases: 5. The CDR3 sequence is 14 residues long. CDR3 nucleotide sequence: TGCAGCGTACGACAGGGGGCCAGCTCCTACGAGCAGTACTTC. Protein product: CSVRQGASSYEQYF.

This clone appeared a single time. The chain employs TRBV29-1 and TRBJ2-5; 7 positions agree with TRBD2. Per germline, CDR1 SQVTM and CDR2 ANQGSEA. The V segment lost 4 bases and the J segment 1 base; nucleotides outside the gene matches: 6. The CDR3 sequence is 14 residues long. CDR3 amino acids: CSVVGASGQETQYF. The CDR3 DNA is TGCAGCGTTGTTGGGGCTAGCGGCCAAGAGACCCAGTACTTC.

The chain has TRBV10-3 and TRBJ2-3; TRBD1 aligns across 7 bases. There are 14 residues in the CDR3. The junction had 7 bases not matched to a gene; V was cut back by 10 bases and J by 0 bases. CDR1 and CDR2 from the germline V gene are ENHRY and SYGVKD. The CDR3 DNA reads TGTGCCACCAGACAGGGAACTAGCACAGATACGCAGTATTTT. Translation gives CATRQGTSTDTQYF.

This clone was seen a handful of times. The rearrangement joins TRBV7-8 to TRBJ2-7, with 7 bases fitting TRBD1. This CDR3 contains 13 residues. V lost 5 bases, J lost 6 bases, and 7 bases stayed unmatched. CDR1 is SGHVS and CDR2 is FQNEAQ in the germline V gene. In nucleotides, the CDR3 is TGTGCCAGCAGCACCCCGACAGGGCCCGAGCAGTACTTC. It translates to CASSTPTGPEQYF. Full variable domain (remainder filled in from reference TRBV7-8 and TRBJ2-7): GAGVSQSPRYKVAKRGQDVALRCDPISGHVSLFWYQQALGQGPEFLTYFQNEAQLDKSGLPSDRFFAERPEGSVSTLKIQRTQQEDSAVYLCASSTPTGPEQYFGPGTRLTVT.

The genes are TRBV28 and TRBJ2-3; D may be TRBD2 (6 bases). Germline assignment: CDR1 MDHEN and CDR2 SYDVKM. CDR3 length equals 13 residues. Trimming removed 6 bases from V and 1 base from J, with 8 bases in between. CDR3 nucleotides: TGTGCCAGCAGGCCTAGCGGCACAGATACGCAGTATTTT. Translating gives CASRPSGTDTQYF.

The chain recombines TRBV21-1 with TRBJ2-5; the listed D gene, TRBD2, was not tested against the DNA. TRBV21-1 is a pseudogene segment. The CDR3 loop spans 17 amino acids. DNA for the CDR3: TGTGCCAGCAGCAAAGGGCCTAGCGGCGGTCCCCAAGAGACCCAGTACTTC. Protein product: CASSKGPSGGPQETQYF.